This T cell receptor (beta chain) was sequenced in a study of early T cells in non-severe SARS-CoV-2 infection. About the study: Sequencing input comprised bulk RNA from unsorted whole blood; chain pairing was not available.

V lost 0 bases and J 9 bases, leaving 18 bases between the germline ends. The CDR3 loop spans 16 amino acids. CDR1 and CDR2 from the germline V gene are DFQATT and SNEGSKA (reference sequence). This clonotype was observed many times. Attached unique molecular identifiers marked individual cDNA molecules. A single record per CDR3 protein comes from TCRdb applying MiXCR to the 5' RACE reads. This repertoire shows over 50,000 distinct CDR3 sequences, 10% to 15% found once; its top ten account for roughly 3.1%. This TCR was recovered from an adult who was a healthcare worker with PCR-confirmed SARS-CoV-2 infection or an uninfected control (not recorded which). The chain joins TRBV20-1 to TRBJ1-6; D perhaps matches TRBD1 (6 bases). The sample taken for sequencing was whole blood. The chain's CDR3 is CSARDSLTGGRSPLHF. The CDR3 DNA reads as TGCAGTGCTAGAGATTCTCTCACCGGGGGGCGTTCACCCCTCCACTTT.